The present T cell receptor (beta chain) was sequenced within a study of blood T cell repertoires in COVID-19. Background on the study: The study drew acute and convalescent COVID-19 samples from the United States, Italy and Spain. The analysed material was cDNA or gDNA that came from T cells, B-cell-depleted T cells, or PBMCs.

Authors' methods: Reference gene primers were amplified, and this amplification served to estimate nucleated cell counts. Only in-frame clones appear in the TCRdb table, and some are missing; sequencing was by immunoSEQ multiplex PCR. The D gene and trimming were derived from the DNA, and the V and J assignments and clone size from that table. The table lists roughly 250,000 clones, roughly 88% of them singletons. This CDR3 region has 15 residues. The V and J ends lost 5 bases and 0 bases respectively, with 12 bases between them. Germline CDR1 is MNHEY and CDR2 is SMNVEV (reference sequence). This rearrangement joins TRBV27 to TRBJ2-3; D possibly corresponds to TRBD2 (6 bases). The sequence was collected from a woman aged 25 to 39 with acute or convalescent COVID-19. The specimen sequenced was peripheral blood. The CDR3 reads CASSHLALSTDTQYF. The CDR3 coding sequence is TGTGCCAGCAGTCATCTAGCGCTAAGCACAGATACGCAGTATTTT.